The TCR beta chain described here comes from a study of cytomegalovirus exposure and HLA in healthy donors (dated by TCRdb to the late 2010s). In the study overall: In an earlier analysis of 550 to 750 of the donors, approximately 300 Gb of sequence data and approximately 100 million unique TCR beta sequences from roughly 190 million T cells were reported. An early release covering some 640 HLA-typed donors comprised roughly 300 gigabases of sequencing data and roughly 86 million unique TCR sequences. To predict cytomegalovirus infection status, the study combined high-throughput TCR immunosequencing, statistical association of individual TCRs with disease status, and machine learning. Because of strong linkage in the cohort, four to six DR-DQ haplotypes were treated as single units for association and clustering. An earlier analysis of around 580 of the donors used high-throughput TCR beta sequencing to judge whether each TCR beta V gene segment behaved as functional or pseudogenic. The number of donors typed differed by locus, with about 629-630 for A, B, C, DRB1 and DQB1, roughly 520 for DQA1, 600 to 610 for DPA1, and roughly 450 for DPB1. The study was designed to test whether signatures of past pathogen exposure could be identified by cataloging public T cell receptors. Along with the roughly 670-subject first cohort, a separate validation cohort of around 110 different subjects was used. In a later genetic analysis, genome-wide SNP genotypes for about three fifths of the roughly 670 donors were used, and that subset was treated as a discovery cohort. Rather than drawing on any new phenotypic data, the later analysis identified candidate immune exposures from TCR beta sequences and the way those sequences occurred across donors. Every repertoire in the discovery cohort had been generated on one and the same sequencing platform. Donor age, sex, ethnicity and CMV serostatus were compiled together with the repertoire data. Both class I and class II loci were covered by HLA typing, at four-digit resolution. Among 300 to 450 genotyped donors of the cohort, an average of around 240,000 unique TCR beta nucleotide sequences were sequenced per donor, roughly 18% of them non-productive. A later analysis re-analyzed previously published TCR beta repertoires from 666 donors and added high-resolution HLA genotyping to study TCR occurrence patterns. Using immunosequencing, the study profiled T cell repertoires from 550 to 750 subjects and related those repertoires to cytomegalovirus serostatus. Among the roughly 390 genotyped donors, around 81% belonged to the genetic ancestry cluster associated with self-reported Caucasian donors.

The method behind the library was the immunoSEQ multiplex PCR assay. The multiplex PCR relied on a mix of 60 forward primers for TCR Vbeta segments and 13 reverse primers for TCR Jbeta segments. A multiplex PCR assay on genomic DNA amplified the CDR3 region of rearranged TCR beta genes. The amplified TCR beta libraries were sequenced on the Illumina HiSeq System as 87-base-pair reads. The authors' pipeline ran thus. In a later analysis, 77 million or so unique TCR beta chains were counted across the 650 to 750 repertoires, and approximately 9.9 million of these chains were shared by at least two donors. Raw reads were error-corrected and collapsed into unique sequences with a nearest-neighbor algorithm that merged closely related sequences to remove PCR and sequencing errors. V, D and J gene segments were assigned by aligning CDR3 sequences to IMGT reference sequences. Each retained sequence needed at least a six-nucleotide match to both a V gene segment and a J gene segment. A rearrangement counted as productive if the CDR3 had no stop codons and remained in frame with V and J, and every other rearrangement counted as non-productive. CDR3 was defined by IMGT convention, running from the second conserved V-encoded cysteine to the conserved J-encoded phenylalanine. The earlier analysis of a few hundred of the donors excluded any sequence lacking an unambiguous match to a single V gene segment. In an earlier analysis of almost 600 of the donors, a V segment was called functional when productive rearrangements were above 56.7%, and segregating when the standard deviation between donors exceeded 5%. A statistical classification framework was built for diagnosing cytomegalovirus status from the catalog of TCR beta chain sequences. In a later analysis, TCR nucleotide sequences were compared against IMGT/GENE-DB human TR gene sequences so that V and J genes could be assigned. A later analysis assigned CDR3 sequences and most-parsimonious VDJ recombination scenarios with the TCRdist pipeline. In a later analysis, each TCR beta chain was defined by its CDR3 amino acid sequence together with its V-gene family, and reads lacking a unique V-gene family were excluded. In a later analysis, some 600 highly shared, low-generation-probability nucleotide sequences were removed to address suspected cross-contamination and a sequencing artifact. For each public chain, a later analysis derived a clonal expansion index from normalized ranks of inferred template counts within each repertoire. In a later analysis, generation probabilities were computed using a VDJ recombination model fitted to out-of-frame rearrangements, and the results were checked against IGoR. Hypergeometric tests were used in a later analysis to score TCR-TCR, TCR-HLA and TCR-CMV co-occurrence, with a repertoire-size bias correction applied to the TCR pairs. In a later analysis, false discovery rates were estimated by permuting HLA or CMV assignments 20 times. A later analysis grouped co-occurring TCRs with DBSCAN, adding TCRdist sequence similarity when clustering within HLA-allele-positive subsets. Repertoires with fewer than 30,000 or more than 120,000 public chains were left out of co-occurrence clustering, as were about 5 repertoires with anomalous nucleotide sharing. TCRdb retrieved this table from immuneACCESS and kept in-frame rearrangements only. Not all clones are present; in checked studies, unresolved V genes account for under half, and no reason is known for the remainder. The DNA gave D and trimming, while V, J and clone size come from that table. This sample is represented by around 50,000 clones; 82% of them were singletons. The ten largest make up 2.9% of the sample.

V loses 6 bases of germline sequence and J loses 3 bases, and the interval between the two ends is 9 bases. From its cysteine to its phenylalanine, the CDR3 spans 13 amino acids. Of all the DNA, just the CDR3 is kept, 39 bases in frame from base 1. The germline V gene (reference sequence) provides CDR1 MNHEY and CDR2 SMNVEV. The cohort was made up of 666 healthy bone marrow donors. All cohort members were sampled while nominally healthy, although unrecorded immune exposures were likely present. The donor was CMV seronegative and belonged to the group of 380 or so seronegative cohort members. Every donor gave a peripheral blood sample, and the peripheral blood mononuclear cells from that sample were used for TCR beta sequencing. The Qiagen DNeasy Blood Extraction Kit was used to extract genomic DNA from the blood cell samples. Broader findings and caveats from the paper: A few of the identified cytomegalovirus-associated TCR beta chains were confirmed in vitro to be specific for cytomegalovirus antigens. A later analysis associated 16,951 TCR beta sequences with specific HLA alleles at a false discovery rate of 0.05. A total of 150 to 200 TCR beta chains were listed by the study as associated with cytomegalovirus. A later analysis found that HLA-associated TCR beta chains were more clonally expanded and had lower generation probabilities than equally common non-associated chains. Immune exposure information for the cohort was limited to CMV serostatus. According to a later analysis, most CMV-associated TCR beta chains appeared to be HLA-restricted, and the HLA associations seemed to be driven largely by CMV exposure. In a later analysis, TCR association rates were found to vary across HLA loci, with the most associated TCRs seen for DRB1 alleles and the fewest for HLA-C alleles. Linkage disequilibrium might explain the correlated functional status among segregating V segments, but an unknown experimental factor could not be ruled out. A further reported finding was that TCR beta sequences accurately predicted the HLA-A and HLA-B alleles for most subjects in the first cohort. The authors suggested that the approach could potentially be generalized to other disease states and immunological phenotypes. An earlier analysis of roughly 570 of the donors showed that most TCR beta V segments appeared in productive rearrangements either about 87% or about 30% of the time, which broadly matched IMGT annotations. V-gene and J-gene trimming of TCR beta chains was associated with a missense DCLRE1C variant in a later genetic analysis, and the association was replicated in an independent cohort. When HLA alleles, especially DR and DQ, strongly co-occurred, TCR associations were difficult to assign to individual alleles. A cluster of highly shared sequence variants was judged likely to represent a technical artifact of the sequencing pipeline. In this cohort, only TCR beta chains were sequenced, and detectable features were limited by the absence of alpha or paired-chain data. Some IMGT-functional V segments, including TRBV6-2 and TRBV6-3, could not be distinguished by the 87-base-pair reads and were therefore excluded. The classifier was reported to diagnose cytomegalovirus status with high specificity and sensitivity in both the original cohort and the validation cohort. Sequencing depth was assumed to be roughly uniform across donors in the presence/absence analyses, though that assumption may not hold. According to a later analysis, parvovirus B19, influenza, CMV and Epstein-Barr virus appeared linked to several top co-occurrence clusters. Most TCR sequences were seen in very few donors, while some public TCRs were found in many individuals. Because HLA typing was missing for some donors at each locus, association tests included only the typed subset. In a later genetic analysis, fewer N-insertions in productive TCRs were reported among donors in an Asian-associated ancestry cluster than the approximately 710-donor mean. Because counts were too low, about 18 rarely observed V segments, including chromosome 9 orphons, were excluded from the earlier analysis of 587 of the donors.

This clone was observed a single time. Its recognized antigen is unknown. Base qualities are not provided; no much larger clone lies one nucleotide away. This TCR was sampled from a man aged 50 to 59 in good health and CMV-seronegative. The receptor chain draws on TRBV27 and TRBJ1-3, with the D gene not confidently named. Material: PBMCs. The CDR3: CASRLSGGNTIYF. The nucleotide sequence reads TGTGCCAGCAGACTGTCTGGTGGAAACACCATATATTTT.